Each of the 3 T cell receptor beta chains below was sequenced from the same sample in a study of blood T cell repertoires in COVID-19 (dated by TCRdb to 2020 to 2021). The library came from the immunoSEQ multiplex PCR assay. As stored in TCRdb, this immuneACCESS dataset retains in-frame rearrangements with V and J assigned. A fraction of the clones does not appear; measured against another copy, unresolved V genes explain less than half of the discrepancy, and the remainder lacks a known reason. Here the sample has approximately 240,000 clones; approximately 79% occur a single time. In total, the top ten clones hold under 4.5% of the sample. The specimen was peripheral blood. Source of these receptors: a woman between 40 and 50 years old with active or convalescent COVID-19.

CDR3 DNA sequence: TGTGCCAGCAGTTACTCGATCGGGAGTTCTATGGATGAGCAGTTCTTC. Amino acid sequence: CASSYSIGSSMDEQFF. The chain is built from TRBV6-5 and TRBJ2-1; possible D gene TRBD2, 6 bases. V was clipped by 0 bases and J by 8 bases, with 17 bases between them. Germline CDR1 MNHEY, CDR2 SVGAGI. This CDR3 spans 16 amino acids.

The rearrangement links TRBV5-6 to TRBJ2-3, with TRBD2 matching 7 bases. The V gene's germline CDR1 is SGHDT and CDR2 YYEEEE. V was pared by 0 bases and J by 3 bases, with 4 bases of the junction left unmatched. The CDR3 runs 15 residues. The CDR3 coding sequence is TGTGCCAGCAGCTTGGTGGCTAGCGGAACAGATACGCAGTATTTT. It is translated as CASSLVASGTDTQYF.

The V call is TRBV11-1, the J call TRBJ1-1, with 8 nucleotides matching TRBD1. The CDR3 consists of 15 residues. The germline CDR1 and CDR2 sequences are SGHAT and FQDESV (reference sequence). With 5 bases clipped from V and 5 bases from J, the junction kept 10 bases outside the gene matches. CDR3 nucleotide sequence: TGTGCCAGCAGCCCGCGTGGACAGGGTATGACTGAAGCTTTCTTT. Its protein product is CASSPRGQGMTEAFF. The whole variable domain, filled in from reference TRBV11-1 and TRBJ1-1, reads EAEVAQSPRYKITEKSQAVAFWCDPISGHATLYWYRQILGQGPELLVQFQDESVVDDSQLPKDRFSAERLKGVDSTLKIQPAELGDSAMYLCASSPRGQGMTEAFFGQGTRLTVV.